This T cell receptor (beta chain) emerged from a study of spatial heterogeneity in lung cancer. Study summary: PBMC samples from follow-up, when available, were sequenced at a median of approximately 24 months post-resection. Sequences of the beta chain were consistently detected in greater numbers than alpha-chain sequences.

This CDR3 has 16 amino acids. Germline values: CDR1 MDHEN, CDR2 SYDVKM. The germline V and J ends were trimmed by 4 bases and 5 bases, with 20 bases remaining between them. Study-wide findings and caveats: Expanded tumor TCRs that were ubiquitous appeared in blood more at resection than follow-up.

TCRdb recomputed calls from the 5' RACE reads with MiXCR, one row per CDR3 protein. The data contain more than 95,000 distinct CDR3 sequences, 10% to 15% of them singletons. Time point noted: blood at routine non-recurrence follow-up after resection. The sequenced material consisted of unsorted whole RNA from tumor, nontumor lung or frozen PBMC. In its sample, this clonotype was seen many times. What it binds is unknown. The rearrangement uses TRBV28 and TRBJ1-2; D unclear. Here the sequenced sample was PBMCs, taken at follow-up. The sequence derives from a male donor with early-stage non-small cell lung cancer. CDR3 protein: CASSSTYGQTLYGYTF. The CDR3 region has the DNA TGTGCCAGCAGTTCTACTTATGGTCAAACCCTTTATGGCTACACCTTC.